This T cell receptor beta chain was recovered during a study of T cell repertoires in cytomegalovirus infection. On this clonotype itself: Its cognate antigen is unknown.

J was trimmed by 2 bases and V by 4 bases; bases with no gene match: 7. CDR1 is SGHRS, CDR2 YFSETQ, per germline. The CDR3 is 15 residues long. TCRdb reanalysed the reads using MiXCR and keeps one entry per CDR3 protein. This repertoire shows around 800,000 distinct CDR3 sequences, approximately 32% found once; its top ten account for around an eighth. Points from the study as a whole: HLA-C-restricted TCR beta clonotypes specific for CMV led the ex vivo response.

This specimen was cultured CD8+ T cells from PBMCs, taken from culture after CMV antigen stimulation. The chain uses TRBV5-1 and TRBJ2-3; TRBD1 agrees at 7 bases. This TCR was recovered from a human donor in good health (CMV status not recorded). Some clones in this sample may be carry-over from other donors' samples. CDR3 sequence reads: CASSGTTGITDTQYF. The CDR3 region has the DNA TGCGCCAGCAGCGGGACGACAGGGATCACAGATACGCAGTATTTT.